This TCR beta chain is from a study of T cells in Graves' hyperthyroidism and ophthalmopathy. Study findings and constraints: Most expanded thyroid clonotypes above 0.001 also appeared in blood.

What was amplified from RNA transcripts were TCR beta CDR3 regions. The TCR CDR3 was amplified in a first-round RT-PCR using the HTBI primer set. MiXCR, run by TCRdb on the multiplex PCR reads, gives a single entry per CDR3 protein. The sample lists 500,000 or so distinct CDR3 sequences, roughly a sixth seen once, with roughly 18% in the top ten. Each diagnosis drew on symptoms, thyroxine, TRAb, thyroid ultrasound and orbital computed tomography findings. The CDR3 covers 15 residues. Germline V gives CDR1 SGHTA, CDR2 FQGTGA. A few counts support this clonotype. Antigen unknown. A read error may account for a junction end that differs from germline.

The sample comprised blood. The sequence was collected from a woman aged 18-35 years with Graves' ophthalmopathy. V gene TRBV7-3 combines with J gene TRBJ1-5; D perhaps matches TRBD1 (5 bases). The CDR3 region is CASSPPGGSYQPQHF. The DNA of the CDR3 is TGTGCCAGCAGCCCGCCCGGGGGTAGCTATCAGCCCCAGCATTTT.